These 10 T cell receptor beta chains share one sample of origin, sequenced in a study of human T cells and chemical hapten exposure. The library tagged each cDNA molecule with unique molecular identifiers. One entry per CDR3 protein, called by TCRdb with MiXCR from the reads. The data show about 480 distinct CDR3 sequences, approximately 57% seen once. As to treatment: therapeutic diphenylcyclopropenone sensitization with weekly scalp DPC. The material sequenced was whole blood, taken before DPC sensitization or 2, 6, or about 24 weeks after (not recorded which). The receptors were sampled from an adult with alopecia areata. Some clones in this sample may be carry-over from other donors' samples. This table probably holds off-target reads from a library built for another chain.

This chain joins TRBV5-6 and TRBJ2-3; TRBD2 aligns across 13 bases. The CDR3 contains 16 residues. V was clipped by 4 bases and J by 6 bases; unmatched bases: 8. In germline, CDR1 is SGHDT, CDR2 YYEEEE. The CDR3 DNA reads TGTGCCAGCAGCCGAGGACTAGCGGGGGTTGTTGATACGCAGTATTTT. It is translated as CASSRGLAGVVDTQYF.

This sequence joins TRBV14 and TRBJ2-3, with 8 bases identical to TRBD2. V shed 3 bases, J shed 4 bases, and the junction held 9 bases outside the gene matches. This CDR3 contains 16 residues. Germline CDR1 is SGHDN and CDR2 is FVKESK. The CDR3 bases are TGTGCCAGCAGCCATCACACTCCGGGACTAGCAGATACGCAGTATTTT. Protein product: CASSHHTPGLADTQYF.

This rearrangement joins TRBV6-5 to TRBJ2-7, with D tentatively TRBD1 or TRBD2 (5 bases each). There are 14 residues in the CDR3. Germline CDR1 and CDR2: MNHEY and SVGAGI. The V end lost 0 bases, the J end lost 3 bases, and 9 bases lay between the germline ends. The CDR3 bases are TGTGCCAGCAGTTACTCTCAGGGACGCTACGAGCAGTACTTC. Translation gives CASSYSQGRYEQYF.

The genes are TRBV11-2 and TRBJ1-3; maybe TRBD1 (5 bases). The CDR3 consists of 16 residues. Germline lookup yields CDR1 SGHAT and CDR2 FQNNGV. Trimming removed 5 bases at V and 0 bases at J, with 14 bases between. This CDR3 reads CASSQLTGPSGNTIYF. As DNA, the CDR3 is TGTGCCAGCAGCCAACTAACAGGCCCCTCTGGAAACACCATATATTTT.

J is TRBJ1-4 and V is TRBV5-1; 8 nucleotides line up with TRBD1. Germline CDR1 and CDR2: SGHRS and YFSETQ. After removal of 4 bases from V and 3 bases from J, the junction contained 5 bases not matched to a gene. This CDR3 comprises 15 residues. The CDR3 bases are TGCGCCAGCAGCATGACAGGGGATCCTAATGAAAAACTGTTTTTT. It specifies CASSMTGDPNEKLFF.

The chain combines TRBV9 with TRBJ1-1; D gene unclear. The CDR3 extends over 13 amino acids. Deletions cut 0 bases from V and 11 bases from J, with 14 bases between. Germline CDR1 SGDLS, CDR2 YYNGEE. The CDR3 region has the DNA TGTGCCAGCAGCGTAGAGGGTTCCCCCAGGGCTTTCTTT. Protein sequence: CASSVEGSPRAFF.

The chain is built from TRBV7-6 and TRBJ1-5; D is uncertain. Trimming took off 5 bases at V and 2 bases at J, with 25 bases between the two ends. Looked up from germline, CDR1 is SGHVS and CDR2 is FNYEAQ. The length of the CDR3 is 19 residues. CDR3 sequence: CASSEITGSSDWGNQPQHF. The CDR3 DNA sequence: TGTGCCAGCAGCGAGATAACGGGATCTTCGGATTGGGGCAATCAGCCCCAGCATTTT. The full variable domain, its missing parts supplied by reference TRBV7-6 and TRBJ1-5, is GAGVSQSPRYKVTKRGQDVALRCDPISGHVSLYWYRQALGQGPEFLTYFNYEAQQDKSGLPNDRFSAERPEGSISTLTIQRTEQRDSAMYRCASSEITGSSDWGNQPQHFGDGTRLSIL.

CDR3 nucleotide sequence: TGCGCCAGCAGCAAGACGACAGTTAATAATTCACCCCTCCACTTT. It encodes CASSKTTVNNSPLHF. J is TRBJ1-6 and V is TRBV5-1; D is possibly TRBD1 (5 bases). Germline V gene lookup returns CDR1 SGHRS and CDR2 YFSETQ. This CDR3 has 15 residues. V lost 4 bases, J lost 5 bases, and 13 bases lay in between.

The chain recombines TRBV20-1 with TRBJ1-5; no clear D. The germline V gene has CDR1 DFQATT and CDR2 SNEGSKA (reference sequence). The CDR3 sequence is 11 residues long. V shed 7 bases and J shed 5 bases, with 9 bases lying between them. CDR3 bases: TGCAGTGAACAGCCTGATCAGCCCCAGCATTTT. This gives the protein CSEQPDQPQHF.

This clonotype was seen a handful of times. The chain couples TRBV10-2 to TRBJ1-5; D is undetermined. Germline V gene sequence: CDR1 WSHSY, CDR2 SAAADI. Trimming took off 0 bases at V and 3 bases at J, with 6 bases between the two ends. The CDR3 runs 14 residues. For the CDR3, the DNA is TGCGCCAGCAGTGAGTCAGGGCTCAATCAGCCCCAGCATTTT. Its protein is CASSESGLNQPQHF.